This T cell receptor beta chain is drawn from a study of blood T cells in healthy people across ages. Alongside a J-beta primer mix, a sample-barcoded 5' primer served in a second PCR lasting about 7 to 12 cycles. Through a template-switch adaptor with 12 random nucleotides, each cDNA molecule received a tag. Each CDR3 protein is one row after TCRdb ran MiXCR on the 5' RACE reads. This repertoire shows about 800,000 distinct CDR3 sequences, 58% found once; its top ten account for approximately 20%. With regard to this clonotype: What it binds is not known.

The CDR3 runs to 15 residues. CDR1 PRHDT and CDR2 FYEKMQ come from the germline V gene (reference sequence). Trimming pared 0 bases from V and 5 bases from J, leaving 13 bases between. Study conclusions and caveats: Age brought a roughly linear fall in TCR beta diversity measured per million T cells.

Approximately 9.7 milliliters was the volume of peripheral blood drawn from each donor. This sequence originates from a man between 25 and 39 years old in good health. Sequencing was done on a sample of blood. The chain combines TRBV13 with TRBJ2-5; the D gene is possibly TRBD2 (5 bases). The CDR3 DNA is TGTGCCAGCAGCTTAGGGGCCCGGGGATCGGAGACCCAGTACTTC. Translating it yields CASSLGARGSETQYF.